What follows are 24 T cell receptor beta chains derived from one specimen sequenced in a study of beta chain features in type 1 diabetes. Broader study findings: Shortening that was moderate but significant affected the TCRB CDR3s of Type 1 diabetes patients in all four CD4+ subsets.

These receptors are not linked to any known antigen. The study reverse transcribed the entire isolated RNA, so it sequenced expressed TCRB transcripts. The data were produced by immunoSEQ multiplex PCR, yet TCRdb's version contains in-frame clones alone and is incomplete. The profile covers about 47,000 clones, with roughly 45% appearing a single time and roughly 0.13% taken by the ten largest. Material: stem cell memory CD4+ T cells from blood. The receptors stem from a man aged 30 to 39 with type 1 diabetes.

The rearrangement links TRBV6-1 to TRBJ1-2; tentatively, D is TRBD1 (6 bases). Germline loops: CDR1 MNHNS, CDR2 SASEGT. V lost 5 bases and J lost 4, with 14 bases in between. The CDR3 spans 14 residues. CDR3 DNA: TGTGCCAGCAGTACGGGACACGGAATCTATGGCTACACCTTC. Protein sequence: CASSTGHGIYGYTF.

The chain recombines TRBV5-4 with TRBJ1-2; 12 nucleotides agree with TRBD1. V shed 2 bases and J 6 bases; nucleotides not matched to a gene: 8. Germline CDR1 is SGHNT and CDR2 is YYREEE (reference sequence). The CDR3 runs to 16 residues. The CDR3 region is CASSFPGQGAFDGYTF. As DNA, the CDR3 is TGTGCCAGCAGCTTCCCGGGACAGGGGGCTTTTGATGGCTACACCTTC.

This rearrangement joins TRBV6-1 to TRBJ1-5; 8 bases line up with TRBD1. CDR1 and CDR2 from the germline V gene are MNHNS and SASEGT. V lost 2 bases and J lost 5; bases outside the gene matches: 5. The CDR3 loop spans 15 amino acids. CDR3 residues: CASSELGQGYQPQHF. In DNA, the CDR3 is TGTGCCAGCAGTGAACTCGGACAGGGCTATCAGCCCCAGCATTTT.

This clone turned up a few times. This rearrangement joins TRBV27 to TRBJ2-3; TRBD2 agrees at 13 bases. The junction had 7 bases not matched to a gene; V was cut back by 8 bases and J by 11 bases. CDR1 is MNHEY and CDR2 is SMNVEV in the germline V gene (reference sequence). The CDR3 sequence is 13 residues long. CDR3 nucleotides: TGTGCCAGCGCCGGACTAGCGGGGGTGCAGCAGTATTTT. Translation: CASAGLAGVQQYF.

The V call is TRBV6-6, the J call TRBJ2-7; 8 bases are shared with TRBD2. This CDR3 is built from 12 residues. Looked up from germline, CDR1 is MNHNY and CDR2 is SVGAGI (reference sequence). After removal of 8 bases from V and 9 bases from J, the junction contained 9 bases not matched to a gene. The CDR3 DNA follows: TGTGCCAGCGGGGGGACTAGTCTAACGCAGTACTTC. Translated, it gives CASGGTSLTQYF.

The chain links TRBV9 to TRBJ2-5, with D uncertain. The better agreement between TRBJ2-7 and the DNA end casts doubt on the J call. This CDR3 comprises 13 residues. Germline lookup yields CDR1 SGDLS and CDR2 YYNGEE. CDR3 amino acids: CASSPPSSYEQYF. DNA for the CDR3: TGTGCCAGCAGCCCACCGAGCTCCTACGAGCAGTACTTC.

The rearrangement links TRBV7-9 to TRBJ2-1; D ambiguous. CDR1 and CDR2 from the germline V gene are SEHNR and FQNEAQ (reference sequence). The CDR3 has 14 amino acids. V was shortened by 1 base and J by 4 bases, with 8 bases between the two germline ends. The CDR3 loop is CASSLVGRYNEQFF. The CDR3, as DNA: TGTGCCAGCAGCTTAGTCGGTCGATACAATGAGCAGTTCTTC.

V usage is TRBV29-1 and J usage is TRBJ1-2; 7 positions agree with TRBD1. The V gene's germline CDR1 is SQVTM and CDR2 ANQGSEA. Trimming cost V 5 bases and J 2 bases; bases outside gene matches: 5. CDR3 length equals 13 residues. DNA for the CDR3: TGCAGCGTTTCCAAACAGGGGAACTATGGCTACACCTTC. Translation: CSVSKQGNYGYTF.

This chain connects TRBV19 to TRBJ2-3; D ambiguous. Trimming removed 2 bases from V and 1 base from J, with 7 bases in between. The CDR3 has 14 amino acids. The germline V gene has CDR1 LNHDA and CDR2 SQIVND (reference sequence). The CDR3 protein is CASSIMAGTDTQYF. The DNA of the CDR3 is TGTGCCAGTAGTATAATGGCTGGCACAGATACGCAGTATTTT.

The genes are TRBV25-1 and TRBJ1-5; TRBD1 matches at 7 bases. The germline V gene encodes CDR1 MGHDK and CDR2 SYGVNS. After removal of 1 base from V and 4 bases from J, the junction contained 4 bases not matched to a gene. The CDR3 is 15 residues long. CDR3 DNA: TGTGCCAGCAGTGAATGGGGACAGCCGAATCAGCCCCAGCATTTT. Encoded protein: CASSEWGQPNQPQHF.

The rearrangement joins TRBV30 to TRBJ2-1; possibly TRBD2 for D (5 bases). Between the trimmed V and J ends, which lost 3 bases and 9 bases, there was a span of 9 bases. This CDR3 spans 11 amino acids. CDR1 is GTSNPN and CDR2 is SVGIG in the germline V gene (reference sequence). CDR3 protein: CAWSLLGEQFF. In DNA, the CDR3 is TGTGCCTGGAGCTTACTAGGTGAGCAGTTCTTC.

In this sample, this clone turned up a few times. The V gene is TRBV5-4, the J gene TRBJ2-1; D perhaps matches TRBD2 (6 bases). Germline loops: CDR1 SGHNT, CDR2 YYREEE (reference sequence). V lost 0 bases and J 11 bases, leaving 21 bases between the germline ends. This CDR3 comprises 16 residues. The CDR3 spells CASSLDGSTFDKKQFF. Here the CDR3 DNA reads TGTGCCAGCAGCTTGGACGGGAGTACTTTTGATAAAAAGCAGTTCTTC.

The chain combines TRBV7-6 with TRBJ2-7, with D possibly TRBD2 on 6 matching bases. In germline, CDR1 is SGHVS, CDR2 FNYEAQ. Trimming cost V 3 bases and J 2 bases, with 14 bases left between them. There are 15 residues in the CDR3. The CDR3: CASSLFSGGTYEQYF. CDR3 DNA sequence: TGTGCCAGCAGCTTGTTTTCTGGGGGGACCTACGAGCAGTACTTC.

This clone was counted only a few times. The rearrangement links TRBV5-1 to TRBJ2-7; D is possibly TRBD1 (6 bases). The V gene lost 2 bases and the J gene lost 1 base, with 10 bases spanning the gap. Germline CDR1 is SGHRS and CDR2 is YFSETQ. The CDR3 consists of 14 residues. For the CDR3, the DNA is TGCGCCAGCAGCTTACAGGGATTATCCTACGAGCAGTACTTC. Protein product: CASSLQGLSYEQYF.

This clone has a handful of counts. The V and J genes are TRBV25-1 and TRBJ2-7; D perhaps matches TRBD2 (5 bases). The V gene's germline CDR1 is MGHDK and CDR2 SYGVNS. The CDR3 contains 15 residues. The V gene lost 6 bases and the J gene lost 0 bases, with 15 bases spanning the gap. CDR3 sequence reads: CASRGLQRNSYEQYF. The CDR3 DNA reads TGTGCCAGCAGGGGCCTCCAGCGGAACTCCTACGAGCAGTACTTC.

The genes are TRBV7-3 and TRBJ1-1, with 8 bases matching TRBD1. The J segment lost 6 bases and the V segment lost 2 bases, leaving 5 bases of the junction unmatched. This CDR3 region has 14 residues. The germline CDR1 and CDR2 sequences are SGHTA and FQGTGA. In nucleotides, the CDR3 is TGTGCCAGCAGCTTACAACAGGGGGGCCCTGAAGCTTTCTTT. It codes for CASSLQQGGPEAFF. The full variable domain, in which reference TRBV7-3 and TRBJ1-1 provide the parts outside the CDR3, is GAGVSQTPSNKVTEKGKYVELRCDPISGHTALYWYRQSLGQGPEFLIYFQGTGAADDSGLPNDRFFAVRPEGSVSTLKIQRTERGDSAVYLCASSLQQGGPEAFFGQGTRLTVV.

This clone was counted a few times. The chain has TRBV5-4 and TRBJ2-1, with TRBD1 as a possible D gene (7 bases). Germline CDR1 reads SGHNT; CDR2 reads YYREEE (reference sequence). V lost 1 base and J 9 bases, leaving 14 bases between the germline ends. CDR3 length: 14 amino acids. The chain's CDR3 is CASSLRQGGGEQFF. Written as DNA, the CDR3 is TGTGCCAGCAGCTTGAGGCAGGGGGGAGGTGAGCAGTTCTTC.

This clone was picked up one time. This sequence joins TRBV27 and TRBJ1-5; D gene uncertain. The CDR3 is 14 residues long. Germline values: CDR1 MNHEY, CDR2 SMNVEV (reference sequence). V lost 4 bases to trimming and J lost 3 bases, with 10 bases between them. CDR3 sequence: CASSSLAANQPQHF. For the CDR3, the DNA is TGTGCCAGCAGTTCCCTAGCGGCCAATCAGCCCCAGCATTTT.

DNA for the CDR3: TGTGCCAGTACCAAGCGGGAGCAGTTCGGGGAGCTGTTTTTT. Its translation is CASTKREQFGELFF. V gene TRBV19 combines with J gene TRBJ2-2, with 8 bases matching TRBD2. The trim removed 7 bases at V and 7 bases at J, leaving 8 bases unmatched. The germline CDR1 and CDR2 sequences are LNHDA and SQIVND (reference sequence). The CDR3 consists of 14 residues.

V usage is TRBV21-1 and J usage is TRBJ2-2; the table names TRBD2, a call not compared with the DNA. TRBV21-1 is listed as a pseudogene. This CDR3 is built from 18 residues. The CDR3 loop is CASIEKRDLFSTTGELFF. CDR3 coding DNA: TGTGCCAGCATCGAAAAGCGGGACCTCTTCTCTACCACCGGGGAGCTGTTTTTT.

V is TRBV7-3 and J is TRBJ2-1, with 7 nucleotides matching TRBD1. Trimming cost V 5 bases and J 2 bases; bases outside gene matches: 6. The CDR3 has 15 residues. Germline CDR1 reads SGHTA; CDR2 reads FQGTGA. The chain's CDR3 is CASSLQTGTYNEQFF. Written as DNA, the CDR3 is TGTGCCAGCAGCCTACAGACAGGGACCTACAATGAGCAGTTCTTC.

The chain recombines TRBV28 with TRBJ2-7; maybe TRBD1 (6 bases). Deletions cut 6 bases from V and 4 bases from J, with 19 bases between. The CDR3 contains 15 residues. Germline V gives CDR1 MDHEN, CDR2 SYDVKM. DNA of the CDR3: TGTGCCAGCAGCGACCCCGCGACAGGTTCATACGAGCAGTACTTC. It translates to CASSDPATGSYEQYF.

CDR3 loop: CASTETSGSTDTQYF. The DNA of the CDR3 is TGTGCCAGCACAGAGACTAGCGGTAGCACAGATACGCAGTATTTT. The gene calls are TRBV27 and TRBJ2-3; 9 bases agree with TRBD2. The CDR3 spans 15 residues. CDR1 MNHEY and CDR2 SMNVEV come from the germline V gene (reference sequence). V shed 7 bases and J 0 bases; nucleotides not matched to a gene: 5.

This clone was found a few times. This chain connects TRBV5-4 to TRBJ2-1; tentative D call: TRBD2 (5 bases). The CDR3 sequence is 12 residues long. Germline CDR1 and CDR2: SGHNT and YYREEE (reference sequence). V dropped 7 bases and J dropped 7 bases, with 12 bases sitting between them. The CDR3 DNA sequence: TGTGCCAGCGGTTTTTCGGGGAATGAGCAGTTCTTC. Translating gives CASGFSGNEQFF.